Here is one T cell receptor (beta chain) with its context. Its antigen is unknown. The record has no base qualities; no much larger clone is one base away. Including the terminal cysteine and phenylalanine, the CDR3 comprises 14 residues. Only the CDR3 portion is preserved as DNA: 42 bases, with reading frame beginning at the first base. V is clipped by 5 bases and J by 3 bases, and the sequence between their germline boundaries is 13 bases long. CDR1 and CDR2, per the germline V gene, are ENHRY and SYGVKD. The data stem from a study of blood T cell repertoires in COVID-19 (dated by TCRdb to the early 2020s). Context from the whole study: Samples covering the acute and convalescent phases of COVID-19 were provided by collaborators in the United States, Italy and Spain. Where HLA class I and class II types were available, the types were taken from metadata supplied by the sample provider, not from assay-based typing. A freely available public database, intended as a resource for researchers studying the immune response to SARS-CoV-2, is where the repertoires were released. Sample metadata almost always included a de-identified subject ID, COVID-19 status, age in years and sex. The dataset comprised deeply sampled blood TCRbeta repertoires from subjects exposed to, actively infected with, or recovered from COVID-19. The samples were drawn from two sources: the first 160 participants of the ongoing ImmuneRACE study, and some 1,300 subjects contributed by 6 global collaborators. The prospective study material was composed of cDNA or gDNA derived from T cells, B-cell-depleted T cells, or PBMCs. Findings and caveats that apply to the study as a whole: The quantity of clinical and demographic metadata differed by source and by participant and was supplied without curation.

TCRbeta CDR3 regions were amplified from genomic DNA using the immunoSEQ Assay, a bias-controlled multiplex PCR. The published analysis was carried out like this. Nucleated cell counts per sample were estimated from amplification of reference gene primers within the assay. To quantify the absolute abundance of each unique TCRbeta CDR3 rearrangement, sequence reads were collapsed and filtered. Productive Simpson clonality was computed per sample as the square root of Simpson's diversity index over productive rearrangements. The source is immuneACCESS, and TCRdb retained only in-frame sequences with V and J called. Part of the clones is not carried over; for the studies checked, unresolved V genes explain less than half of this, and the remainder is unexplained. The V and J calls and clone size are taken from that table; D and trimming were inferred from the DNA. This sample comprises 65,000 to 85,000 clones, roughly 80% of them detected only once. Approximately 20% of the sample belongs to the ten largest clones.

Whole blood was collected in K2EDTA tubes by collaborating institutions according to the institutions' own protocols. For TCRbeta analysis, collaborator samples were shipped as frozen whole blood, as isolated PBMCs, or as DNA extracted from either sample type. What was sequenced was peripheral blood. In this chain, TRBV10-3 is recombined with TRBJ1-1; the D gene remains uncertain. The TCR was taken from a woman aged 55-70 years with acute or convalescent COVID-19. CDR3 loop: CAISRGERDTEAFF. The sequence in DNA is TGTGCCATCAGTAGAGGAGAGAGGGACACTGAAGCTTTCTTT.